Below are 8 T cell receptor beta chains sequenced from a single sample in a study of cytomegalovirus exposure and HLA in healthy donors. PCR involved 60 Vbeta and 13 Jbeta primers. Profiled with immunoSEQ multiplex PCR; TCRdb holds only in-frame clones, not every one. The table records approximately 80,000 clones, 55% to 70% of them present only once. The source material was PBMCs. The source of these receptors is a woman aged 40 to 50 in good health and CMV-seropositive.

The rearrangement joins TRBV7-6 to TRBJ1-5, with 7 bases that match TRBD1. This CDR3 spans 15 amino acids. Germline-derived CDR1 and CDR2 are SGHVS and FNYEAQ. Germline trimming cut 1 base from V and 3 bases from J; bases unmatched to any gene: 3. The CDR3, as DNA: TGTGCCAGCAGCTTAGGAGGGGGCAACAATCAGCCCCAGCATTTT. Its translation is CASSLGGGNNQPQHF.

The V and J genes are TRBV11-3 and TRBJ2-2, with D perhaps TRBD2 (5 bases). With 0 bases removed from V and 0 bases from J, the gap between germline ends came to 14 bases. The CDR3 consists of 18 residues. Germline CDR1 is SGHNT and CDR2 is YENEEA. The CDR3 protein is CASSLDLIGGANTGELFF. In nucleotides, the CDR3 is TGTGCCAGCAGCTTAGATCTGATTGGAGGAGCGAACACCGGGGAGCTGTTTTTT.

This clone came up a few times. The chain recombines TRBV27 with TRBJ2-5; TRBD2 agrees at 7 bases. Germline V gene lookup returns CDR1 MNHEY and CDR2 SMNVEV (reference sequence). J lost 5 bases, V lost 2 bases, and 11 bases had no gene match. The CDR3 has 16 residues. In DNA form, the CDR3 reads TGTGCCAGCAGTTTAAATTCGTGGGAGGGGAAGGAGACCCAGTACTTC. Its translation is CASSLNSWEGKETQYF.

The V gene is TRBV5-1, the J gene TRBJ2-7; the match to TRBD2 covers 9 bases. Germline V gene sequence: CDR1 SGHRS, CDR2 YFSETQ. J was trimmed by 3 bases and V by 4 bases; bases with no gene match: 11. The CDR3 has 16 residues. CDR3 amino acids: CASSPLVAGVDYEQYF. The CDR3, as DNA: TGCGCCAGCAGCCCCCTGGTAGCGGGAGTAGACTACGAGCAGTACTTC.

This clone showed up just a few times. The chain employs TRBV7-2 and TRBJ1-2; TRBD1 is a possible D gene (5 bases). V gave up 5 bases and J gave up 1 base, with 14 bases separating them. The length of the CDR3 is 15 residues. Germline values: CDR1 SGHTA, CDR2 FQGNSA. In nucleotides, the CDR3 is TGTGCCAGCAGCCGCTCGGGGGTTGGTAACTATGGCTACACCTTC. Protein product: CASSRSGVGNYGYTF.

This clone was detected a few times. The chain has TRBV2 and TRBJ2-1; D may be TRBD2 (6 bases). The V end lost 1 base, the J end lost 8 bases, and 27 bases lay between the germline ends. Germline assignment: CDR1 SNHLY and CDR2 FYNNEI. The length of the CDR3 is 19 residues. The CDR3 here is CASSEVGRLVGRGSHEQFF. Written as DNA, the CDR3 is TGTGCCAGCAGTGAAGTGGGGAGACTAGTTGGGAGAGGATCGCATGAGCAGTTCTTC.

The rearrangement uses TRBV15 and TRBJ1-1, with 9 nucleotides matching TRBD1. Germline lookup yields CDR1 LNHNV and CDR2 YYDKDF (reference sequence). The J segment lost 1 base and the V segment lost 5 bases, leaving 20 bases of the junction unmatched. CDR3 length equals 20 residues. The CDR3 here is CATSEETPYRGPLENTEAFF. The CDR3, as DNA: TGTGCCACCAGCGAAGAAACCCCGTACAGGGGGCCACTGGAGAACACTGAAGCTTTCTTT. Complete variable domain (other parts from reference TRBV15 and TRBJ1-1): DAMVIQNPRYQVTQFGKPVTLSCSQTLNHNVMYWYQQKSSQAPKLLFHYYDKDFNNEADTPDNFQSRRPNTSFCFLDIRSPGLGDTAMYLCATSEETPYRGPLENTEAFFGQGTRLTVV.

The genes are TRBV7-8 and TRBJ2-1; 7 bases fit TRBD1. This CDR3 is built from 14 residues. Germline V gives CDR1 SGHVS, CDR2 FQNEAQ. Trimming cost V 4 bases and J 2 bases; bases outside gene matches: 2. The CDR3 sequence: CASSWGTAYNEQFF. The CDR3 DNA sequence: TGTGCCAGCAGCTGGGGGACAGCCTACAATGAGCAGTTCTTC.